This note documents a single TCR beta chain sequence. Measured with immunoSEQ multiplex PCR; TCRdb has only the in-frame clones, and not every one. The table records around 60,000 clones, more than 85% of them present only once. The length of the CDR3 is 16 residues. The trim removed 4 bases at V and 1 base at J, leaving 7 bases unmatched. Germline V lookup: CDR1 SGHRS, CDR2 YFSETQ. This entry belongs to a study of technical replicates of blood from a handful of donors. Sequenced input: PBMCs. The V gene is TRBV5-1, the J gene TRBJ2-2, with 7 bases identical to TRBD1. The sequence was collected from a human donor in good health. Some clones in this sample may be carry-over from other donors' samples. The CDR3 is CASSPRGSLNTGELFF. In DNA form, the CDR3 reads TGCGCCAGCAGCCCCAGGGGGAGCTTGAACACCGGGGAGCTGTTTTTT.